Following are 17 T cell receptor beta chains from one sample sequenced in a study of blood T cell repertoires in COVID-19. Some clones are missing from TCRdb's copy, which holds only in-frame ones; the method was immunoSEQ multiplex PCR. The sample consists of under 300,000 clones, around 84% of them appearing once. Sequencing was done on a sample of PBMCs or T cells enriched from blood (not recorded which). The receptors come from a woman in her 50s who had been exposed to COVID-19.

The chain recombines TRBV19 with TRBJ1-1; TRBD1 aligns across 7 bases. Germline lookup yields CDR1 LNHDA and CDR2 SQIVND (reference sequence). V lost 5 bases to trimming and J lost 7 bases; unmatched junction nucleotides: 16. The CDR3 is made up of 16 amino acids. The CDR3 here is CASSRPRQGENYEAFF. Written as DNA, the CDR3 is TGTGCCAGTAGTCGTCCCCGACAGGGCGAAAATTATGAAGCTTTCTTT. Using reference TRBV19 and TRBJ1-1 for the parts outside the CDR3, the full variable domain is DGGITQSPKYLFRKEGQNVTLSCEQNLNHDAMYWYRQDPGQGLRLIYYSQIVNDFQKGDIAEGYSVSREKKESFPLTVTSAQKNPTAFYLCASSRPRQGENYEAFFGQGTRLTVV.

This chain links TRBV6-6 with TRBJ2-3; D might be TRBD2 (5 bases). CDR1 is MNHNY, CDR2 SVGAGI, per germline (reference sequence). Trimming took off 6 bases at V and 0 bases at J, with 16 bases between the two ends. This CDR3 contains 16 residues. CDR3 nucleotide sequence: TGTGCCAGCAGCTCGGGTCGGGGTGCTAGCACAGATACGCAGTATTTT. As protein: CASSSGRGASTDTQYF.

The rearrangement uses TRBV28 and TRBJ1-1; the D gene is possibly TRBD1 (6 bases). The germline gives CDR1 MDHEN, CDR2 SYDVKM. The CDR3 consists of 13 residues. V shed 6 bases and J shed 1 base, with 9 bases lying between them. CDR3 DNA sequence: TGTGCCAGCAGCGTACAGGGGAACACTGAAGCTTTCTTT. It codes for CASSVQGNTEAFF.

This sequence joins TRBV10-3 and TRBJ1-2; 11 nucleotides match TRBD1. With V trimmed by 4 bases and J by 8 bases, 0 bases remained unmatched. This CDR3 has 12 residues. Germline CDR1 ENHRY, CDR2 SYGVKD. In DNA form, the CDR3 reads TGTGCCATCAGTGGGGACAGGGGGGGCTACACCTTC. Translation gives CAISGDRGGYTF.

The genes are TRBV27 and TRBJ1-1, with D tentatively TRBD1 (6 bases). V was trimmed by 11 bases and J by 0 bases, leaving 16 bases between them. This CDR3 has 14 amino acids. CDR1 is MNHEY and CDR2 is SMNVEV in the germline V gene (reference sequence). CDR3 DNA: TGTGCCTTACCGGAGAGGGACATGAACACTGAAGCTTTCTTT. Its protein product is CALPERDMNTEAFF.

The chain links TRBV20-1 to TRBJ1-1, with D uncertain. This CDR3 region has 16 residues. V shed 3 bases and J shed 4 bases, with 21 bases lying between them. CDR1 and CDR2 (germline): DFQATT, SNEGSKA (reference sequence). For the CDR3, the DNA is TGCAGTGCTAGTTCAATCATCGGAGGGAAGATCACTGAAGCTTTCTTT. Amino acid sequence: CSASSIIGGKITEAFF.

This chain connects TRBV12-3 or TRBV12-4 to TRBJ2-5, with 7 positions matching TRBD1. V lost 5 bases and J lost 13; bases outside the gene matches: 10. This CDR3 comprises 12 residues. The CDR3 sequence: CASSPTAGQAYF. The CDR3 DNA is TGTGCCAGCAGTCCAACCGCTGGACAGGCGTACTTC.

CDR3 protein: CASRQGGQEGTIYF. CDR3 sequence (DNA): TGTGCCAGCAGACAGGGTGGACAAGAGGGCACCATATATTTT. V usage is TRBV28 and J usage is TRBJ1-3; D is perhaps TRBD1 (6 bases). Between the trimmed V and J ends, which lost 6 bases and 9 bases, there was a span of 18 bases. The CDR3 runs to 14 residues. Germline assignment: CDR1 MDHEN and CDR2 SYDVKM.

The chain employs TRBV28 and TRBJ1-1, with a tentative D call TRBD1 (6 bases). Trimming cost V 3 bases and J 4 bases, with 9 bases left between them. CDR3 length: 13 residues. CDR1 is MDHEN and CDR2 is SYDVKM in the germline V gene. The CDR3 reads CASSLAGATEAFF. The CDR3, as DNA: TGTGCCAGCAGTTTGGCAGGGGCCACTGAAGCTTTCTTT.

This CDR3 reads CASSLGDKAYEQYF. The CDR3 bases are TGTGCCAGCAGTTTGGGGGACAAAGCCTACGAGCAGTACTTC. The chain combines TRBV28 with TRBJ2-7; D perhaps matches TRBD1 (6 bases). The CDR3 sequence is 14 residues long. The germline CDR1 and CDR2 sequences are MDHEN and SYDVKM. Deletions cut 3 bases from V and 2 bases from J, with 11 bases between. Full variable domain (remainder filled in from reference TRBV28 and TRBJ2-7): DVKVTQSSRYLVKRTGEKVFLECVQDMDHENMFWYRQDPGLGLRLIYFSYDVKMKEKGDIPEGYSVSREKKERFSLILESASTNQTSMYLCASSLGDKAYEQYFGPGTRLTVT.

This clone has just one count. V usage is TRBV10-3 and J usage is TRBJ1-2; D perhaps matches TRBD1 (6 bases). Trimming removed 4 bases from V and 5 bases from J, with 11 bases in between. The CDR3 covers 13 residues. Germline V CDR1 and CDR2: ENHRY, SYGVKD. The CDR3 DNA is TGTGCCATCAGTGCCGGGACACGATATGGCTACACCTTC. Its translation is CAISAGTRYGYTF.

The chain links TRBV3-1 (or the pseudogene TRBV3-2) to TRBJ1-2, with TRBD1 as a possible D gene (5 bases). The CDR3 has 12 amino acids. CDR1 LGHDT and CDR2 YNNKEL come from the germline V gene (reference sequence). V was trimmed by 6 bases and J by 2 bases, leaving 7 bases between them. CDR3 in amino acids: CASSKGNYGYTF. The CDR3 DNA reads TGTGCCAGCAGTAAGGGGAACTATGGCTACACCTTC.

The chain links TRBV2 to TRBJ2-7, with 7 bases aligning to TRBD1. The germline CDR1 and CDR2 sequences are SNHLY and FYNNEI. V shed 6 bases, J shed 2 bases, and the junction held 1 base outside the gene matches. This CDR3 region has 12 residues. CDR3 nucleotides: TGTGCCAGCAGGGGGACAGCCTACGAGCAGTACTTC. Translation: CASRGTAYEQYF.

The chain is built from TRBV6-2 or TRBV6-3 and TRBJ1-1, with D possibly being TRBD1 (5 bases). CDR3 size: 17 residues. Germline V gene lookup returns CDR1 MNHEY and CDR2 SVGEGT. The V and J ends lost 0 bases and 4 bases respectively, with 18 bases between them. The CDR3 nucleotides read TGTGCCAGCAGTTACTCGATGTGGACACCGAGGTTCACTGAAGCTTTCTTT. Amino acids: CASSYSMWTPRFTEAFF.

The chain uses TRBV7-3 and TRBJ1-1, with 9 positions matching TRBD1. This CDR3 is built from 15 residues. Germline trimming cut 4 bases from V and 4 bases from J; bases unmatched to any gene: 7. Germline CDR1 SGHTA, CDR2 FQGTGA. This CDR3 is CASSYGTGSGTEAFF. Written as DNA, the CDR3 is TGTGCCAGCAGCTATGGGACAGGGAGTGGCACTGAAGCTTTCTTT.

The gene calls are TRBV28 and TRBJ1-5, with D uncertain. This CDR3 contains 16 residues. V was clipped by 3 bases and J by 3 bases, with 15 bases between them. Germline V lookup: CDR1 MDHEN, CDR2 SYDVKM. DNA for the CDR3: TGTGCCAGCAGTTTTGGGCCCACCAGTACCAATCAGCCCCAGCATTTT. Amino acid sequence: CASSFGPTSTNQPQHF.

A few counts support this clone. The chain has TRBV15 and TRBJ2-1, with 8 bases that match TRBD2. CDR3 length: 15 amino acids. Trimming removed 0 bases from V and 7 bases from J; junction bases left unmatched: 5. The germline CDR1 and CDR2 sequences are LNHNV and YYDKDF (reference sequence). CDR3 in DNA: TGTGCCACCAGCAGAGAAGGTCCGGGGGGGAATGAGCAGTTCTTC. Its translation: CATSREGPGGNEQFF.